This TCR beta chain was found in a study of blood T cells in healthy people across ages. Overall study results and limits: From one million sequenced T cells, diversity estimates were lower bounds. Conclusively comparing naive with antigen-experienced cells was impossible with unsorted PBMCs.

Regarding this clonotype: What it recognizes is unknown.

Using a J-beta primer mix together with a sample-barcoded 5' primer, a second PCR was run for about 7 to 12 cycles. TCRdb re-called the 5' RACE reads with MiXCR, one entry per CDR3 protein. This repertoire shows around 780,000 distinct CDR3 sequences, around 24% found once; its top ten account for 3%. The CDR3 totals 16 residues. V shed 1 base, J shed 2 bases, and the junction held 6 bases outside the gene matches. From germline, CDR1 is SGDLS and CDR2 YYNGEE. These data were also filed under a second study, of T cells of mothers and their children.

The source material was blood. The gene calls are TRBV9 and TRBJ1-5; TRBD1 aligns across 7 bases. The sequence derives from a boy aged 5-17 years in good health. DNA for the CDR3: TGTGCCAGCAGCGTATCGGGACAGTTCGGCAATCAGCCCCAGCATTTT. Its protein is CASSVSGQFGNQPQHF.